This T cell receptor (beta chain) was recovered during a study of blood T cell repertoires in COVID-19 (dated by TCRdb to about 2020). The study in broad terms: The collaborator samples originated in the United States, Italy and Spain and spanned the acute and convalescent phases of COVID-19. The repertoires were made available in a free public database intended to serve as a resource for research on the immune response to SARS-CoV-2. Deeply sampled blood TCRbeta repertoires from subjects exposed to, actively infected with, or recovered from COVID-19 were included in the dataset. Where HLA class I and class II types were available, the types were taken from metadata supplied by the sample provider, not from assay-based typing. Samples came from the ongoing ImmuneRACE study (first 160 participants) plus 1,254 subjects from 6 global collaborators. Sample metadata almost always included a de-identified subject ID, COVID-19 status, age in years and sex. The material from the prospective study consisted of cDNA or gDNA derived from T cells, B-cell-depleted T cells, or PBMCs. Overall results and qualifications from the work: The amount of clinical and demographic metadata varied by source and participant and was provided uncurated.

This clone was observed a single time. Which antigen it targets is not known. It has no much larger one-base neighbor in the sample; base qualities were not kept. Sequences MNHEY (CDR1) and SVGAGI (CDR2) are obtained from the germline V gene. V is pruned by 9 bases and J by 9 bases, leaving 6 bases of the junction without a gene match. The cysteine opens and the phenylalanine closes a CDR3 of 13 amino acids. Only CDR3 DNA is held: 39 bases, read in frame from base 1. TCRbeta CDR3 regions were amplified from genomic DNA by means of the immunoSEQ Assay, a bias-controlled multiplex PCR. Under the source paper's analysis protocol: The number of nucleated cells in each sample was estimated from the amplification of reference gene primers within the assay. Sequence reads were collapsed and filtered to measure the absolute abundance of every unique TCRbeta CDR3 rearrangement. For each sample, productive Simpson clonality was calculated as the square root of Simpson's diversity index over productive rearrangements. What TCRdb holds here is the immuneACCESS table cut down to in-frame rearrangements. Part of the clones is not present; checked against another copy, under half of the missing clones reflect an unresolved V gene, and the others are unexplained. V and J calls and clone size are as listed in that table; D and trimming were resolved from the DNA. This sample lists about 170,000 clones; approximately 83% were detected once. Under 3% of the sample is held by the ten biggest clonotypes.

Collaborating institutions collected whole blood in K2EDTA tubes following their own protocols. Collaborator samples were shipped for TCRbeta analysis as frozen whole blood, isolated PBMCs, or DNA extracted from either sample type. The origin of this receptor is a human donor with acute or convalescent COVID-19. The donor label of this sample is uncertain. The V gene is TRBV6-5 and the J gene is TRBJ1-6; 9 bases in the middle match TRBD1. Sequencing used peripheral blood. CDR3 region: CASYDRGSSPLHF. The DNA reads TGTGCCAGTTACGACAGGGGGAGTTCACCCCTCCACTTT.